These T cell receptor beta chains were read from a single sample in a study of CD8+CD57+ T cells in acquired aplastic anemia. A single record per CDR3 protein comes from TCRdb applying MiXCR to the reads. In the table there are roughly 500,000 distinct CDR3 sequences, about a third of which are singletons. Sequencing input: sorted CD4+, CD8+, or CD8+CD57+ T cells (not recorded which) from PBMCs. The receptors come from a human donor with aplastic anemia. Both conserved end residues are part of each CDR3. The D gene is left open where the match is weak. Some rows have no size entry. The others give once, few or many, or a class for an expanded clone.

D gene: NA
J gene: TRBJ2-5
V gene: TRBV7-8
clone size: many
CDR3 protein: CASSEGSQIIQTQYF
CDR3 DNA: TGTGCCAGCAGTGAAGGCAGTCAGATCATACAGACCCAGTACTTC

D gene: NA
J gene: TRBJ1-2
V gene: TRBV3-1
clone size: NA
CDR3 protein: CASSQDRKSGYTF
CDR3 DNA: TGTGCCAGCAGCCAAGACAGGAAGTCTGGCTACACCTTC

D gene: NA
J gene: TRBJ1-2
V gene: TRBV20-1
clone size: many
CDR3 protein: CSARDPPIDYGYTF
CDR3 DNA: TGCAGTGCTAGAGATCCTCCTATTGACTATGGCTACACCTTC

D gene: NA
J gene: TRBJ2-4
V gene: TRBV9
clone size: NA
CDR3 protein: CASSVTSLIDIQYF
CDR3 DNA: TGTGCCAGCAGCGTAACTAGCTTGATTGACATTCAGTACTTC

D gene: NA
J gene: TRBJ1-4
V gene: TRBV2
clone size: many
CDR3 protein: CASNGRSNEKLFF
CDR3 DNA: TGTGCCAGCAACGGACGGTCTAATGAAAAACTGTTTTTT

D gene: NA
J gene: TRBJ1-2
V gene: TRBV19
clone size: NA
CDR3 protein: CASSIVGRVYTF
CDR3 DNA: TGTGCCAGTAGTATAGTTGGTAGGGTCTACACCTTC

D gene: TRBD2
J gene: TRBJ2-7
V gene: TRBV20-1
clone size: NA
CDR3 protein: CSARGLAGGPLSYEQYF
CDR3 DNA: TGCAGTGCTAGAGGACTAGCGGGAGGCCCCTTATCCTACGAGCAGTACTTC

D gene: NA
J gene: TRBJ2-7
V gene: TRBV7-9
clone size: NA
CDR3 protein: CASSSDTYRTGELYF
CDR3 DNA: TGTGCCAGCAGTTCGGACACCTACAGGACCGGGGAGCTGTACTTC

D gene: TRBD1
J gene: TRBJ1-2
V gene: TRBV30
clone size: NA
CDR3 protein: CAWRKQGLRGYTF
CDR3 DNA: TGTGCCTGGAGGAAACAGGGGCTGCGAGGCTACACCTTC

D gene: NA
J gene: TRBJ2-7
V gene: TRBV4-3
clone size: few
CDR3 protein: CASSQVWANYEQYF
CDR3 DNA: TGCGCCAGCAGCCAAGTTTGGGCCAATTACGAGCAGTACTTC

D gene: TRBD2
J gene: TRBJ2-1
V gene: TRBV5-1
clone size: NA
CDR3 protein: CASSQTSGGYPDEQFF
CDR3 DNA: TGCGCCAGCAGCCAGACTAGCGGGGGGTATCCTGATGAGCAGTTCTTC

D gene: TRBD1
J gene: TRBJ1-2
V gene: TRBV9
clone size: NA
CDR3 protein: CASSTGDSGTASTYGYTF
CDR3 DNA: TGTGCCAGCAGCACAGGAGATTCCGGGACAGCGTCTACCTATGGCTACACCTTC

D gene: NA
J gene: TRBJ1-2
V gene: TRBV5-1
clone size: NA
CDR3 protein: CASSLNPGFHGYTF
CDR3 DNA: TGCGCCAGCAGCTTGAATCCGGGATTTCATGGCTACACCTTC

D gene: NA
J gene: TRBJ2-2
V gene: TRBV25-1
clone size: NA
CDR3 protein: CASSVGSGTGELLF
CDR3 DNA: NA

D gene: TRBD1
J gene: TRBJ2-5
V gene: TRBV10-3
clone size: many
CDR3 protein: CAIGGQGAIETQYF
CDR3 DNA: TGTGCCATCGGGGGGCAGGGGGCGATTGAGACCCAGTACTTC

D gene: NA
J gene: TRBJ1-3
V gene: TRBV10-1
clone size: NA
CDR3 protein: CASSEGFSGNTIYF
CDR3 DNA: TGCGCCAGCAGTGAGGGGTTCTCTGGAAACACCATATATTTT

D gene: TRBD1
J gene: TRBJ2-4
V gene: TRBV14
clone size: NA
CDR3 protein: CASTHGQGVKNIQYF
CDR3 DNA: TGTGCCAGCACCCATGGACAGGGCGTCAAAAACATTCAGTACTTC

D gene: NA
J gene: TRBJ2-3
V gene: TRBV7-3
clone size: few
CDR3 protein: CASSYNSGDTQYF
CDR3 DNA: TGTGCCAGCAGCTACAACTCAGGAGATACGCAGTATTTT

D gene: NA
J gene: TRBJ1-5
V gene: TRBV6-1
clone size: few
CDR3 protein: CASSPGGGSSNQPQHF
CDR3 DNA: TGTGCCAGCAGCCCGGGAGGCGGTAGTAGCAATCAGCCCCAGCATTTT

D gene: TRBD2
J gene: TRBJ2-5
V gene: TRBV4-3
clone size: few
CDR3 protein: CASSQGLAEAETQYF
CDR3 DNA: TGCGCCAGCAGCCAGGGACTAGCGGAAGCTGAGACCCAGTACTTC

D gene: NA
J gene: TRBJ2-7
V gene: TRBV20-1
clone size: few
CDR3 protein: CSARDSHRQAGSYEQYF
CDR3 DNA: TGCAGTGCTAGAGACTCACATCGACAGGCGGGGAGCTACGAGCAGTACTTC

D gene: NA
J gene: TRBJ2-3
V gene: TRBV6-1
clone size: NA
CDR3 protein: CASGNLGGTQYF
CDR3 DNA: TGTGCCAGCGGAAATCTGGGCGGTACGCAGTATTTT

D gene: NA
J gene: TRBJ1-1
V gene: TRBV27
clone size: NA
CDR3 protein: CASSFLSGTLLMNTEAFF
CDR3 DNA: TGTGCCAGCAGTTTCCTTTCTGGGACGCTTCTCATGAACACTGAAGCTTTCTTT

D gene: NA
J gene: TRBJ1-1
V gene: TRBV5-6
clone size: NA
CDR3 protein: CASGVTDTEAFF
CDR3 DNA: TGTGCCTCCGGGGTCACCGACACTGAAGCTTTCTTT

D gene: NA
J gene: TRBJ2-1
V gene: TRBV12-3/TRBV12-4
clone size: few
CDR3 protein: CASSPLAREQFF
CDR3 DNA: TGTGCCAGCAGTCCCCTTGCGCGGGAGCAGTTCTTC

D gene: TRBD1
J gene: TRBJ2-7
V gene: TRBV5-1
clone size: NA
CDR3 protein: CASSTTGGYEQYF
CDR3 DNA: TGCGCCAGCAGCACGACAGGGGGTTACGAGCAGTACTTC

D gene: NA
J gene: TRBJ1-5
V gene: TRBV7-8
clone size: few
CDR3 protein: CASSLDTANQPQHF
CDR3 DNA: TGTGCCAGCAGCTTAGACACAGCTAATCAGCCCCAGCATTTT

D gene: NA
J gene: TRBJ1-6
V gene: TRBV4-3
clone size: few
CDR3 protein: CASSQGTISPPHF
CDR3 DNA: TGCGCCAGCAGCCAGGGAACAATTTCACCCCCCCACTTT

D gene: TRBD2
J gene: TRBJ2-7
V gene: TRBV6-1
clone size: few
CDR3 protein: CASRTSGLAGANEQYF
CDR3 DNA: TGTGCCAGCAGGACGAGCGGACTAGCGGGAGCGAACGAGCAGTACTTC

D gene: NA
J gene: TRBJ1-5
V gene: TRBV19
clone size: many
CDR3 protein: CASSMSGFQHF
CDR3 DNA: TGTGCCAGTAGTATGTCCGGATTCCAGCATTTT

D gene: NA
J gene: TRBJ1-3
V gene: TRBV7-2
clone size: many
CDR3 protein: CASSSGGSAGNTIYF
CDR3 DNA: TGTGCCAGCAGCTCGGGCGGCAGTGCTGGAAACACCATATATTTT

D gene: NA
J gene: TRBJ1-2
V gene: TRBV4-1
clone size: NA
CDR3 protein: CASSQVWPPGLYGYTF
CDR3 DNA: TGCGCCAGCAGCCAAGTTTGGCCCCCGGGCCTCTATGGCTACACCTTC

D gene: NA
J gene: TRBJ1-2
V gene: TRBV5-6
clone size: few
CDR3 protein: CARIQPLANYGYTF
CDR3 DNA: TGTGCTAGAATACAGCCCCTGGCTAACTATGGCTACACCTTC

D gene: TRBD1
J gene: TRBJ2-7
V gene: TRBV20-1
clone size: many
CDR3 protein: CSAIRDRSYEQYF
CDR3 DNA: TGCAGTGCTATCCGGGACAGATCCTACGAGCAGTACTTC

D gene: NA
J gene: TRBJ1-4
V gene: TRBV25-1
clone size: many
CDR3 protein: CASSAPFEKLFF
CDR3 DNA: TGTGCCAGCAGTGCTCCCTTTGAAAAACTGTTTTTT

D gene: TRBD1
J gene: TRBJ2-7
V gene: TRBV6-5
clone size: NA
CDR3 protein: CASSYSTGPNEQYF
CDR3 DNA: TGTGCCAGCAGTTACTCGACAGGGCCCAACGAGCAGTACTTC

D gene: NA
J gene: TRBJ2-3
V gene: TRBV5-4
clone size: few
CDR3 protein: CASSLPLGDTQYF
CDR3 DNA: TGTGCCAGCAGCCTACCCCTAGGCGATACGCAGTATTTT

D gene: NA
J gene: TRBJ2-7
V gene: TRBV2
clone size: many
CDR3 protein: CASQLGYYEQYF
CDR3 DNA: TGTGCCAGCCAATTGGGATACTACGAGCAGTACTTC

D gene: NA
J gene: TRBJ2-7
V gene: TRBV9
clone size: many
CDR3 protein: CASSVTGSNEQYF
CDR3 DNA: TGTGCCAGCAGCGTTACGGGATCAAACGAGCAGTACTTC

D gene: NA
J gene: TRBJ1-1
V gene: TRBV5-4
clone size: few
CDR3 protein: CASSYPKNTEAFF
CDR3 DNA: TGTGCCAGCAGCTATCCGAAGAACACTGAAGCTTTCTTT

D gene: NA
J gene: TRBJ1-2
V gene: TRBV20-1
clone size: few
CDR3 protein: CSVKRGGASGYTF
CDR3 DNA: TGCAGTGTTAAGAGGGGGGGCGCCTCTGGCTACACCTTC

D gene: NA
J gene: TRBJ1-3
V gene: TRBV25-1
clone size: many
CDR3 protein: CASSDRFVGGSGNTIYF
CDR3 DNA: TGTGCCAGCAGTGATCGTTTTGTCGGGGGCTCTGGAAACACCATATATTTT

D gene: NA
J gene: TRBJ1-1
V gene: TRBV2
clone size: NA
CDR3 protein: CAHRMNTEAFF
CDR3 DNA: TGTGCTCACAGGATGAACACTGAAGCTTTCTTT

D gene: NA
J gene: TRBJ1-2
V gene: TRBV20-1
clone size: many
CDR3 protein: CSALHGYTF
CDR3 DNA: TGCAGTGCGCTCCATGGCTACACCTTC

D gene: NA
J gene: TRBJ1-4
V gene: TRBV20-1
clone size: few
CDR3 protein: CSAREPRGDEKLFF
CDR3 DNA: TGCAGTGCTAGAGAACCCAGGGGAGACGAAAAACTGTTTTTT

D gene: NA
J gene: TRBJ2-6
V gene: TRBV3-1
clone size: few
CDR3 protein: CASSQDRAGANVLTF
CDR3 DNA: TGTGCCAGCAGCCAAGATAGGGCTGGGGCCAACGTCCTGACTTTC

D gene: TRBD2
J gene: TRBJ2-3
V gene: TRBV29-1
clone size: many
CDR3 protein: CSVVVSGRQNTQYF
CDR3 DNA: TGCAGCGTTGTGGTTAGCGGGAGGCAGAATACGCAGTATTTT

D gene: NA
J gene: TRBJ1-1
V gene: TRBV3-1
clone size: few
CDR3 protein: CASRIDRMNTEAFF
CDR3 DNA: TGTGCCAGCAGAATTGACAGGATGAACACTGAAGCTTTCTTT